What follows describes a single TCR beta chain. CDR1 is SGHDN and CDR2 is FVKESK in the germline V gene. The germline V and J ends were trimmed by 3 bases and 0 bases, with 6 bases remaining between them. CDR3 length: 14 residues. These data belong to a study of blood T cell repertoires in COVID-19. Turning to the study itself: Acute-phase and convalescent COVID-19 samples originated in the United States, Italy and Spain. The cDNA or gDNA used as material had been derived from T cells, B-cell-depleted T cells, or PBMCs.

Study processing details: Amplified reference gene primers provided the basis for estimating nucleated cell counts. Sequencing was performed with immunoSEQ multiplex PCR; in TCRdb, only in-frame clones are kept and a portion is missing. The DNA gave D and trimming, while V, J and clone size come from that table. Here the sample spans roughly 80,000 clones, around 88% being singletons. This clonotype was obtained from a woman older than 75 with active or convalescent COVID-19. The chain has TRBV14 and TRBJ1-3; D is uncertain. Sequencing was done on a sample of peripheral blood. The CDR3 DNA sequence: TGTGCCAGCAGCCAGGCAAACTCTGGAAACACCATATATTTT. Encoded protein: CASSQANSGNTIYF.